The next 6 T cell receptor beta chains were all read from a single sample in a study of identical twins. One entry per CDR3 protein results from TCRdb running MiXCR on the 5' RACE reads. There are 200,000 to 250,000 distinct CDR3 sequences in the sample; approximately 7.1% occur only once, and roughly 14% lies in the top ten. These data were also filed under a second study, of T cells expressing NK-cell markers.

What was sequenced was CD8+ T cells sorted from blood. These receptors were collected from a woman aged 18-29 years in good health.

Only a few counts were recorded for this clonotype. The V and J genes are TRBV29-1 and TRBJ1-2; TRBD1 might be the D (6 bases). CDR3 size: 13 residues. The germline V gene has CDR1 SQVTM and CDR2 ANQGSEA. Trimming stripped 7 bases from V and 7 bases from J, with 19 bases between. The CDR3 DNA reads as TGCAGCGACGGTTTATTAGGGGGAAGTGGCTACACCTTC. Protein sequence: CSDGLLGGSGYTF.

This clonotype came up many times. V usage is TRBV29-1 and J usage is TRBJ2-1, with TRBD1 matching over 12 bases. V dropped 4 bases and J dropped 8; count of bases not matched to a gene: 12. Germline V gives CDR1 SQVTM, CDR2 ANQGSEA. The CDR3 length is 16 residues. CDR3 sequence: CSVAPEGTGGIDEQFF. CDR3 nucleotides: TGCAGCGTTGCCCCAGAAGGGACAGGGGGCATAGATGAGCAGTTCTTC.

The V gene is TRBV6-2 or TRBV6-3, the J gene TRBJ2-1, with D tentatively TRBD1 or TRBD2 (6 bases each). The V gene's germline CDR1 is MNHEY and CDR2 SVGEGT. CDR3 length equals 15 residues. The germline V and J ends were trimmed by 5 bases and 5 bases, with 16 bases remaining between them. The chain's CDR3 is CASSARDKPHNEQFF. CDR3 DNA: TGTGCCAGCAGTGCGCGGGACAAGCCCCACAATGAGCAGTTCTTC.

This clonotype was observed a few times. This chain links TRBV5-1 with TRBJ2-1, with 7 bases identical to TRBD2. Germline lookup yields CDR1 SGHRS and CDR2 YFSETQ. There are 14 residues in the CDR3. The V gene end was trimmed by 1 base and the J gene end by 7 bases; junction bases not matched to a gene: 5. CDR3 coding DNA: TGCGCCAGCAGCTTGCCTAAGGGAGGGAATGAGCAGTTCTTC. The encoded protein is CASSLPKGGNEQFF.

This clonotype was detected only a few times. The gene calls are TRBV19 and TRBJ2-7; D is unclear. Germline CDR1 is LNHDA and CDR2 is SQIVND (reference sequence). CDR3 length: 15 amino acids. V was clipped by 6 bases and J by 2 bases, with 17 bases between them. The CDR3 bases are TGTGCCAGTAGCCCACGGGCAGCGAGCACCTACGAGCAGTACTTC. This codes for CASSPRAASTYEQYF.

The CDR3 bases are TGTGCCAGCAGCTTGGGCGACAGGGAGCAGCATTTT. Its translation: CASSLGDREQHF. The chain is built from TRBV5-6 and TRBJ1-5; 7 bases line up with TRBD1. J gave up 13 bases and V 0 bases, and 4 bases lay outside the gene matches. The CDR3 extends over 12 amino acids. From germline, CDR1 is SGHDT and CDR2 YYEEEE.